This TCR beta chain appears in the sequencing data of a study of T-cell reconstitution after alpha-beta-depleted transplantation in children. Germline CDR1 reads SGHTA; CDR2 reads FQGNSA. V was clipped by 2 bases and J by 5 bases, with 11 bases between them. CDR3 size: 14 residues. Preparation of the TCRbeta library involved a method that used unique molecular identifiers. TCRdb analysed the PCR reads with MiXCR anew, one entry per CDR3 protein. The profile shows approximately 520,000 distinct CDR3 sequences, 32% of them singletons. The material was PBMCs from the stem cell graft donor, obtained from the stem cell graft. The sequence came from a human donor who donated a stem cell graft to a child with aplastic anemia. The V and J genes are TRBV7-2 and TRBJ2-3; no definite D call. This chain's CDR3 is CASSLSPVIDTQYF. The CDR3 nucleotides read TGTGCCAGCAGCTTATCCCCAGTAATAGATACGCAGTATTTT.